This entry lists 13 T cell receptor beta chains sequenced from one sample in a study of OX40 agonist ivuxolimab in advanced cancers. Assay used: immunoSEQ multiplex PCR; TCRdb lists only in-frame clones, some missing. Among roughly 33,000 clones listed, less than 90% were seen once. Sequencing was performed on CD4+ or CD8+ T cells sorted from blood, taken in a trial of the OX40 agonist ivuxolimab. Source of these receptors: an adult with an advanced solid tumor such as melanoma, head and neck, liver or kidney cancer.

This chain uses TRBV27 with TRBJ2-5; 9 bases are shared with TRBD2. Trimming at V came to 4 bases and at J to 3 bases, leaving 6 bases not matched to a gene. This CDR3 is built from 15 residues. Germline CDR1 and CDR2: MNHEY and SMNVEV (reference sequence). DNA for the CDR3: TGTGCCAGCAGTTCGACTAGCGGAGGGAAAGAGACCCAGTACTTC. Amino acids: CASSSTSGGKETQYF.

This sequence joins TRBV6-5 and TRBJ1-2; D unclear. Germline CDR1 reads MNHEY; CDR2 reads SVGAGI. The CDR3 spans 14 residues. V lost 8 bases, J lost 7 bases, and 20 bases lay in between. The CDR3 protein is CASYSLSALPGYTF. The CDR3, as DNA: TGTGCCAGCTATTCCTTAAGCGCTCTCCCTGGCTACACCTTC.

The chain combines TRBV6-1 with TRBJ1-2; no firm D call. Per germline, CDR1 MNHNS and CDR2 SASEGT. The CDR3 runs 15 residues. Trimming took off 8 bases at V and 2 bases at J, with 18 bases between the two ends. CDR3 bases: TGTGCCAGCTTGCTCGCGTCGACGAACAACTATGGCTACACCTTC. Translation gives CASLLASTNNYGYTF.

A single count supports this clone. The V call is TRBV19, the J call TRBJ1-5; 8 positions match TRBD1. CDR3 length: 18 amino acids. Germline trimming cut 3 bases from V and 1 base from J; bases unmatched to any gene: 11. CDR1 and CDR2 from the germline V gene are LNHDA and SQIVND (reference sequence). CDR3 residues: CASSILAGQGKSNQPQHF. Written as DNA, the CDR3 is TGTGCCAGTAGTATTCTTGCAGGACAGGGTAAAAGCAATCAGCCCCAGCATTTT.

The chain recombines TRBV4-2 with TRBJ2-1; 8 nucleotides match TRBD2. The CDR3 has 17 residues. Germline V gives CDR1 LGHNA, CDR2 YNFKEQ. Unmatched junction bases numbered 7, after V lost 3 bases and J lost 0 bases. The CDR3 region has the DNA TGTGCCAGCAGCCAGAACTTAGCGGGGCCCTCCTACAATGAGCAGTTCTTC. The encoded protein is CASSQNLAGPSYNEQFF.

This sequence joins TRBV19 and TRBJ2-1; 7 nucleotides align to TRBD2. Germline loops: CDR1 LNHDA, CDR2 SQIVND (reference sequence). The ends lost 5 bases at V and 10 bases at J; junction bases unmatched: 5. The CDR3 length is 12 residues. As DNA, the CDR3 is TGTGCCAGTAGTTCAAGACTAGCAGAGCAGTTCTTC. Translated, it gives CASSSRLAEQFF.

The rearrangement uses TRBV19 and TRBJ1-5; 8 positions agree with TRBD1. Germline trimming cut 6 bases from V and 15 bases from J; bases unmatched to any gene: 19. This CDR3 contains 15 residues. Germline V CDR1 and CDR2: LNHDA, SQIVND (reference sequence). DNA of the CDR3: TGTGCCAGTAGCGAAACCGGGACAGGTTTTGCGTTTTTGCATTTT. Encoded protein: CASSETGTGFAFLHF.

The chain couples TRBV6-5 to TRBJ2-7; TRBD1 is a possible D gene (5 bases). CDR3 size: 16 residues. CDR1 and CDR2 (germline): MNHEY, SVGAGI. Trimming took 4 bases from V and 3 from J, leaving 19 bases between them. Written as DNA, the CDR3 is TGTGCCAGCAGTTTCCTTACGGACATTGGGGACTACGAGCAGTACTTC. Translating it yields CASSFLTDIGDYEQYF.

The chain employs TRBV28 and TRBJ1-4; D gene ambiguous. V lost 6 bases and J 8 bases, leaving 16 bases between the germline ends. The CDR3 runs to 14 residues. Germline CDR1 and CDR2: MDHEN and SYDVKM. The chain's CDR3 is CASRRSWTREKLFF. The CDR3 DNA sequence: TGTGCCAGCAGGAGAAGTTGGACGAGAGAAAAACTGTTTTTT.

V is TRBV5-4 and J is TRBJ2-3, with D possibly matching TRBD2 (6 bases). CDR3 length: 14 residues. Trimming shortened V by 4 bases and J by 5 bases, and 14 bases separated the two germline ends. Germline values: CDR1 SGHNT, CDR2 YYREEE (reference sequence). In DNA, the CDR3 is TGTGCCAGCAGCCCCTTCGCGGGGAGAGATACGCAGTATTTT. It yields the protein CASSPFAGRDTQYF.

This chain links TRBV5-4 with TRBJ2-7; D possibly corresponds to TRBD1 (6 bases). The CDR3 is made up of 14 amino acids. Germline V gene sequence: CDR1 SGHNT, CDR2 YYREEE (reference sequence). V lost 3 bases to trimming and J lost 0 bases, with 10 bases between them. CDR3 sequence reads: CASSSGQNSYEQYF. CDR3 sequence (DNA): TGTGCCAGCAGCTCCGGACAGAACTCCTACGAGCAGTACTTC. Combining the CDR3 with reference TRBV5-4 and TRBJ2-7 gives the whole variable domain ETGVTQSPTHLIKTRGQQVTLRCSSQSGHNTVSWYQQALGQGPQFIFQYYREEENGRGNFPPRFSGLQFPNYSSELNVNALELDDSALYLCASSSGQNSYEQYFGPGTRLTVT.

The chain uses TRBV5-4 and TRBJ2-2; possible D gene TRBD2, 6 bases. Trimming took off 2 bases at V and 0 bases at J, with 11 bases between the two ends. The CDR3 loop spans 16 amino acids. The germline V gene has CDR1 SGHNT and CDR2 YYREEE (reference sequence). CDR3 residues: CASSFDPGANTGELFF. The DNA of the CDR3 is TGTGCCAGCAGCTTTGATCCGGGGGCGAACACCGGGGAGCTGTTTTTT.

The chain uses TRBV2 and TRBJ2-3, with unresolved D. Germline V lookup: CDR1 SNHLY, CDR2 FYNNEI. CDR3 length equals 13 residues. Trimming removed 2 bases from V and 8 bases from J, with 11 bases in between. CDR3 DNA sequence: TGTGCCAGCAGTGAAACATTTAGCAGTACGCAGTATTTT. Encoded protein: CASSETFSSTQYF.